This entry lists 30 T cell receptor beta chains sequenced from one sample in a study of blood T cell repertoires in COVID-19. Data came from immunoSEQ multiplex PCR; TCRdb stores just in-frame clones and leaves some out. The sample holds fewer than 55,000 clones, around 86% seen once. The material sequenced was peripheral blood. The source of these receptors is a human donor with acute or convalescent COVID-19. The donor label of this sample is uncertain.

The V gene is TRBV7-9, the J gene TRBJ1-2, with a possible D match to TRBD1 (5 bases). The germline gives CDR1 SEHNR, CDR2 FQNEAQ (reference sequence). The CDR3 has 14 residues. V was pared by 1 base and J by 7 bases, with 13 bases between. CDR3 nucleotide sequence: TGTGCCAGCAGCTTAGGGGCAGGGTCTACTGGCTACACCTTC. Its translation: CASSLGAGSTGYTF.

The CDR3 reads CASSLFAGDTNNSPLHF. CDR3 in DNA: TGTGCCAGCAGCTTATTCGCCGGGGACACCAATAATTCACCCCTCCACTTT. The chain uses TRBV7-2 and TRBJ1-6, with a tentative D call TRBD1 (6 bases). Trimming pared 2 bases from V and 5 bases from J, leaving 16 bases between. Germline assignment: CDR1 SGHTA and CDR2 FQGNSA. The CDR3 totals 17 residues.

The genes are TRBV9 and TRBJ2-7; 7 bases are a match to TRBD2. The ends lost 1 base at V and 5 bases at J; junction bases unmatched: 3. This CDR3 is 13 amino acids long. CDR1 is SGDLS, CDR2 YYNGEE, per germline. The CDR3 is CASSVKGGDEQYF. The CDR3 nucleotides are TGTGCCAGCAGCGTAAAGGGAGGGGACGAGCAGTACTTC.

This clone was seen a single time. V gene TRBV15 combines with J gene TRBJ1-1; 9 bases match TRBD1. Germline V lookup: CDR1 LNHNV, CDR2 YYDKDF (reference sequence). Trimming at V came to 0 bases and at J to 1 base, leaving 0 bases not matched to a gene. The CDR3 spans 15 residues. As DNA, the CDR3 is TGTGCCACCAGCAGAGAGGACAGGGGGAACACTGAAGCTTTCTTT. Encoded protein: CATSREDRGNTEAFF.

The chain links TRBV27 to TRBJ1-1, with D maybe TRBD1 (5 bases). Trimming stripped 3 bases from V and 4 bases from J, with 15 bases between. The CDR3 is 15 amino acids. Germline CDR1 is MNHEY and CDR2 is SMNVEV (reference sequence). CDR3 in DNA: TGTGCCAGCAGTTTTGGGGGGGGATTGGGCACTGAAGCTTTCTTT. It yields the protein CASSFGGGLGTEAFF.

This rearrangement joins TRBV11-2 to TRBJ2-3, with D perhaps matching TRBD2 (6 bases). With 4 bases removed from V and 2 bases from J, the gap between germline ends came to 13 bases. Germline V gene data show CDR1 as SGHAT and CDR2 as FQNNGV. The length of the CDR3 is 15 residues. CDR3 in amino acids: CASSSKAGPTDTQYF. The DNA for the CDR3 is TGTGCCAGCAGCTCAAAAGCGGGTCCCACAGATACGCAGTATTTT.

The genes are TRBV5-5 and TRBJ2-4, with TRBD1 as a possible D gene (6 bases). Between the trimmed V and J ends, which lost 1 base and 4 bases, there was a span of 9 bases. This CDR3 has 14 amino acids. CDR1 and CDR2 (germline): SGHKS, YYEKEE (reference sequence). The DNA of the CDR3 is TGTGCCAGCAGCTTGTCAGGGGCAAAAAACATTCAGTACTTC. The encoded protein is CASSLSGAKNIQYF.

The CDR3 spells CAISESMRYSNQPQHF. CDR3 DNA: TGTGCCATCAGTGAGTCGATGAGATATAGCAATCAGCCCCAGCATTTT. The chain joins TRBV10-3 to TRBJ1-5; D not resolved. The CDR3 runs to 16 residues. CDR1 and CDR2 (germline): ENHRY, SYGVKD. V was cut by 0 bases and J by 0 bases, with 9 bases left in between.

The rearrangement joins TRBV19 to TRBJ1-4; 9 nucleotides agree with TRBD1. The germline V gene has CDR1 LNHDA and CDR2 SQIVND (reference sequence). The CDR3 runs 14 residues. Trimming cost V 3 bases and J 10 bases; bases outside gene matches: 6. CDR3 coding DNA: TGTGCCAGTAGTATCGGGACAGGGCAGGGAAAACTGTTTTTT. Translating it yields CASSIGTGQGKLFF.

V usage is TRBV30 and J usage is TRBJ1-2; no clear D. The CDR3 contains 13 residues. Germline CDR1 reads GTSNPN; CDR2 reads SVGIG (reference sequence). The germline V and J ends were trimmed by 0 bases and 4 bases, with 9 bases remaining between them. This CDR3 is CAWSVGVGYGYTF. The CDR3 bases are TGTGCCTGGAGTGTCGGGGTTGGCTATGGCTACACCTTC.

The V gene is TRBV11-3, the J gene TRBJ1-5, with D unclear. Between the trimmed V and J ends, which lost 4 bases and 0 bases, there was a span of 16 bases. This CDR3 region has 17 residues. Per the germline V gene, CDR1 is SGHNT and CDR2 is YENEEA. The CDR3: CASSWGAPLYSNQPQHF. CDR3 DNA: TGTGCCAGCAGCTGGGGAGCACCACTTTATAGCAATCAGCCCCAGCATTTT.

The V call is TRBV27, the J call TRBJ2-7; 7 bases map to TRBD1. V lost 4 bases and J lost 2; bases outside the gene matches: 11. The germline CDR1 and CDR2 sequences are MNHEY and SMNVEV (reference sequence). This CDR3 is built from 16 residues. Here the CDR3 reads CASSSTHDRVTYEQYF. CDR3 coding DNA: TGTGCCAGCAGTTCAACTCACGACAGGGTAACCTACGAGCAGTACTTC.

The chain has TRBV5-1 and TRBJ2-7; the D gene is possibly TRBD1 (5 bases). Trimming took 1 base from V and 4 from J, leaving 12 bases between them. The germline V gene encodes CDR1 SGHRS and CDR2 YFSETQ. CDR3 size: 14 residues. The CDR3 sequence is CASSLRQGQYEQYF. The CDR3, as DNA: TGCGCCAGCAGCTTGAGGCAGGGTCAATACGAGCAGTACTTC.

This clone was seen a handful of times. CDR3 bases: TGTGCCAGCAGTTACCCAGAGGATAATTCACCCCTCCACTTT. Protein: CASSYPEDNSPLHF. This chain connects TRBV6-6 to TRBJ1-6, with D unresolved. Trimming removed 2 bases from V and 5 bases from J, with 7 bases in between. This CDR3 is 14 amino acids long. Germline V gives CDR1 MNHNY, CDR2 SVGAGI (reference sequence).

The CDR3 protein is CASRGASSGNEQFF. For the CDR3, the DNA is TGTGCCAGCAGAGGAGCTAGCTCCGGCAATGAGCAGTTCTTC. The gene calls are TRBV27 and TRBJ2-1, with D possibly matching TRBD2 (5 bases). The CDR3 length is 14 residues. Trimming pared 6 bases from V and 6 bases from J, leaving 15 bases between. Germline CDR1 and CDR2: MNHEY and SMNVEV (reference sequence).

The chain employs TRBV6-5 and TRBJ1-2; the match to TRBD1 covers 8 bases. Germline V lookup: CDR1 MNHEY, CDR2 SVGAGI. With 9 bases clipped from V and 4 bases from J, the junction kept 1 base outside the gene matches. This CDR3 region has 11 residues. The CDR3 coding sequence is TGTGCCAGTGACAGGGGCTATGGCTACACCTTC. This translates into CASDRGYGYTF.

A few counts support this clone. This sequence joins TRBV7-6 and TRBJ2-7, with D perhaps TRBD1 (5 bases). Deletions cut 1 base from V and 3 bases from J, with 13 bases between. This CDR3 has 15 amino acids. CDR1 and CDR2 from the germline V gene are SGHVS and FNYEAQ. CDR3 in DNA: TGTGCCAGCAGCTTAGAATCAGGGAAACACTACGAGCAGTACTTC. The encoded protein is CASSLESGKHYEQYF.

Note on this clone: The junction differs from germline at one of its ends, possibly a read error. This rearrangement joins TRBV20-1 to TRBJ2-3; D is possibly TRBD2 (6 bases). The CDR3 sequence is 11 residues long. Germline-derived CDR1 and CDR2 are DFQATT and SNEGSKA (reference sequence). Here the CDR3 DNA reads TGCAGTGCCATATCCGGGGAGGATGGGGATTTT. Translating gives CSAISGEDGDF.

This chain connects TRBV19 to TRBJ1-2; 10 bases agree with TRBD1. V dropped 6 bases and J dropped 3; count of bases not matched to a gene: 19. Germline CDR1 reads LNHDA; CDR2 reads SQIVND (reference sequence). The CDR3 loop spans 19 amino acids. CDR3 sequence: CASSPGGAGTGVFDYGYTF. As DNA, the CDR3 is TGTGCCAGTAGCCCAGGTGGGGCCGGGACAGGGGTTTTTGACTATGGCTACACCTTC.

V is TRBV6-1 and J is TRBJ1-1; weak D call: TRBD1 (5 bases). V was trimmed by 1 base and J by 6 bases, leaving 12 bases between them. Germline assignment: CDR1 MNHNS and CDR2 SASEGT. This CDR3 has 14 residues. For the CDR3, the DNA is TGTGCCAGCAGTGAAGGGGGCGGACCGTCTGAAGCTTTCTTT. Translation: CASSEGGGPSEAFF.

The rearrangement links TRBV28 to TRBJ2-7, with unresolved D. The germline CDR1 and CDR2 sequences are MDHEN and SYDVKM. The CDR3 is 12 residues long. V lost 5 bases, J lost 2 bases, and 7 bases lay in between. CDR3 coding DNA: TGTGCCAGCAGTATAAACACCTACGAGCAGTACTTC. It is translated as CASSINTYEQYF.

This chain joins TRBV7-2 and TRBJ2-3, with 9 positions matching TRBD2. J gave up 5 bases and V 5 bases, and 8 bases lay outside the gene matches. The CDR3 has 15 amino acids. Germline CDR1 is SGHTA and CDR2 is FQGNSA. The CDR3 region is CASSPSGMGGDTQYF. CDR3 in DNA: TGTGCCAGCAGCCCTAGCGGGATGGGGGGAGATACGCAGTATTTT. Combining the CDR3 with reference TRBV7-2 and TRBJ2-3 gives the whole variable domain GAGVSQSPSNKVTEKGKDVELRCDPISGHTALYWYRQSLGQGLEFLIYFQGNSAPDKSGLPSDRFSAERTGGSVSTLTIQRTQQEDSAVYLCASSPSGMGGDTQYFGPGTRLTVL.

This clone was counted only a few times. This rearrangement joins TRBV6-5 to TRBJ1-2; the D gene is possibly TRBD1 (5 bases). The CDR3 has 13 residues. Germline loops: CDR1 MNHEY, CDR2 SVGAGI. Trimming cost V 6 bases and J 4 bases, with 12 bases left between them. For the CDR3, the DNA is TGTGCCAGCAGAGTATACGGGGGCTATGGCTACACCTTC. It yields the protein CASRVYGGYGYTF.

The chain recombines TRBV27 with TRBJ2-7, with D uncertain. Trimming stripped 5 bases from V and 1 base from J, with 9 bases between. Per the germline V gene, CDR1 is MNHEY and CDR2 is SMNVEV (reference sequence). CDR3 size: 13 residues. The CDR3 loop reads CASSPKTSYEQYF. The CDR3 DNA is TGTGCCAGCAGTCCGAAAACTTCCTACGAGCAGTACTTC.

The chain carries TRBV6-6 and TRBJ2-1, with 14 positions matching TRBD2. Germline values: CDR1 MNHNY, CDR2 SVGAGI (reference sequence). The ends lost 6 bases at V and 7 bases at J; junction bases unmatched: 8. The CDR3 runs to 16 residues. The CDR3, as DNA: TGTGCCAGCAGCCTCCTGGGACTAGCGGGAGTTAATGAGCAGTTCTTC. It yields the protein CASSLLGLAGVNEQFF.

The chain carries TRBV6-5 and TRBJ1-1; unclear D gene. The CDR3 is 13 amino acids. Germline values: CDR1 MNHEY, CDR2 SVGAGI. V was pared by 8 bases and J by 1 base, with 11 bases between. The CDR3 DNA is TGTGCCAGCCAAGACTTGACGAACACTGAAGCTTTCTTT. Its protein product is CASQDLTNTEAFF.

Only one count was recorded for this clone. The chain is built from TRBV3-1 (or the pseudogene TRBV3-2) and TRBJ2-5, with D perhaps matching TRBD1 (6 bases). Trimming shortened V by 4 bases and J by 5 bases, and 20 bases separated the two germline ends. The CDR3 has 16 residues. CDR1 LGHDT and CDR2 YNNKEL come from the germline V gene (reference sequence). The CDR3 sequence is CASSPGEGGKGETQYF. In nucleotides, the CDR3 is TGTGCCAGCAGCCCCGGCGAAGGGGGTAAAGGGGAGACCCAGTACTTC.

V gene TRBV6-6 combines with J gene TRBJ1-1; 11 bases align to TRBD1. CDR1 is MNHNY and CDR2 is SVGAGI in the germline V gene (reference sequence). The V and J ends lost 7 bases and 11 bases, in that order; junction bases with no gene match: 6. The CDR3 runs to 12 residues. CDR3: CASTGQGAMAFF. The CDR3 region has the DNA TGTGCCAGCACCGGACAGGGGGCGATGGCTTTCTTT.

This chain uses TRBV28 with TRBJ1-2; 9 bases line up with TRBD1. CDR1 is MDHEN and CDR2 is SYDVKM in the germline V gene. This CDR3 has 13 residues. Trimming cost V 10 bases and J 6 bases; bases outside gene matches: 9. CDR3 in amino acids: CAIYRGQGDGYTF. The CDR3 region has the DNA TGTGCCATCTACAGGGGGCAAGGGGATGGCTACACCTTC.

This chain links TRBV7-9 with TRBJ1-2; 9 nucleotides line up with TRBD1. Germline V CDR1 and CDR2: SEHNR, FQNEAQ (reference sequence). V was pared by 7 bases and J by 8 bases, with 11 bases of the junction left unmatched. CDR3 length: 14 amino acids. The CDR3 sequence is CASNQGTGLAGYTF. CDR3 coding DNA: TGTGCCAGCAACCAAGGGACAGGGTTGGCCGGCTACACCTTC.